This T cell receptor (beta chain) was recorded in a study of T-cell reconstitution after alpha-beta-depleted transplantation in children. A TCRbeta library incorporating unique molecular identifiers was prepared. TCRdb called the PCR reads again in MiXCR, with one record for every CDR3 protein. The sample has roughly 500,000 distinct CDR3 sequences; approximately 30% are singletons. Only a few counts were recorded for this clonotype. The germline gives CDR1 LGHDT, CDR2 YNNKEL (reference sequence). V lost 4 bases and J 5 bases, leaving 9 bases between the germline ends. There are 14 residues in the CDR3.

The material sequenced was PBMCs from the stem cell graft donor, taken from the stem cell graft. The chain joins TRBV3-1 to TRBJ1-6; D ambiguous. This receptor was identified in a human donor who donated a stem cell graft to a child with aplastic anemia. The CDR3: CASSPRTDNSPLHF. CDR3 coding DNA: TGTGCCAGCAGCCCCCGGACTGATAATTCACCCCTCCACTTT.